The 29 T cell receptor beta chains given below trace back to one sample, sequenced in a study of blood T cell repertoires in COVID-19. Repertoires were generated with immunoSEQ multiplex PCR, while TCRdb's copy carries only in-frame clones and drops some. The table lists more than 250,000 clones, around 89% of them singletons. The source material was PBMCs or T cells enriched from blood (not recorded which). The source of these receptors is a woman younger than 35 with acute COVID-19.

The chain carries TRBV10-1 and TRBJ2-3; tentative D call: TRBD1 (6 bases). Trimming took off 5 bases at V and 0 bases at J, with 9 bases between the two ends. Per germline, CDR1 WNHNN and CDR2 SYGVQD (reference sequence). CDR3 size: 14 residues. CDR3 sequence: CASSRDTSTDTQYF. The CDR3 coding sequence is TGCGCCAGCAGTCGGGACACTAGCACAGATACGCAGTATTTT.

The chain joins TRBV30 to TRBJ1-5; D possibly corresponds to TRBD1 (5 bases). Germline CDR1 is GTSNPN and CDR2 is SVGIG (reference sequence). This CDR3 has 13 residues. The ends were cut back, 4 bases at V and 3 bases at J, with 10 bases in the middle. CDR3 sequence reads: CAWNPGPNQPQHF. In DNA, the CDR3 is TGTGCCTGGAACCCAGGGCCCAATCAGCCCCAGCATTTT.

The chain carries TRBV5-8 and TRBJ2-1; TRBD1 agrees at 9 bases. CDR3 length: 15 amino acids. Trimming cost V 3 bases and J 3 bases; bases outside gene matches: 4. The germline gives CDR1 SGHTS, CDR2 YDEGEE. This CDR3 reads CASSSGTGYYNEQFF. The CDR3 DNA is TGTGCCAGCAGCTCCGGGACAGGGTACTACAATGAGCAGTTCTTC.

The gene calls are TRBV24-1 and TRBJ2-5; 8 bases align to TRBD1. This CDR3 contains 17 residues. V was pared by 7 bases and J by 5 bases, with 17 bases of the junction left unmatched. The germline CDR1 and CDR2 sequences are KGHDR and SFDVKD. The CDR3 is CATSDPGQGGTRETQYF. The DNA of the CDR3 is TGTGCCACCAGCGACCCTGGACAGGGTGGGACAAGGGAGACCCAGTACTTC.

V gene TRBV3-1 (or the pseudogene TRBV3-2) combines with J gene TRBJ1-6; D ambiguous. The CDR3 has 15 amino acids. Between the trimmed V and J ends, which lost 1 base and 7 bases, there was a span of 11 bases. Germline-derived CDR1 and CDR2 are LGHDT and YNNKEL (reference sequence). The CDR3 region has the DNA TGTGCCAGCAGCCAAGTTCGGGTGTTGAATTCACCCCTCCACTTT. Protein sequence: CASSQVRVLNSPLHF.

This chain links TRBV7-6 with TRBJ2-7; 7 positions match TRBD2. V shed 3 bases, J shed 1 base, and the junction held 9 bases outside the gene matches. Germline loops: CDR1 SGHVS, CDR2 FNYEAQ. The CDR3 is made up of 16 amino acids. CDR3 DNA: TGTGCCAGCAGCTTGGGTGTATCTAGCGGTTCCTACGAGCAGTACTTC. Translation: CASSLGVSSGSYEQYF.

V usage is TRBV3-1 (or the pseudogene TRBV3-2) and J usage is TRBJ1-3; TRBD1 is a possible D gene (6 bases). Deletions cut 0 bases from V and 7 bases from J, with 16 bases between. This CDR3 contains 16 residues. Germline V gives CDR1 LGHDT, CDR2 YNNKEL (reference sequence). DNA of the CDR3: TGTGCCAGCAGCCAAGACCCCAGGGGAGGGTCGAACACCATATATTTT. It codes for CASSQDPRGGSNTIYF.

The chain links TRBV27 to TRBJ2-2; 8 nucleotides match TRBD2. Germline V gene data show CDR1 as MNHEY and CDR2 as SMNVEV (reference sequence). The CDR3 extends over 15 amino acids. With 5 bases clipped from V and 6 bases from J, the junction kept 8 bases outside the gene matches. Here the CDR3 DNA reads TGTGCCAGCAGTCCCCAGGCTAGCGGGTCCGGGGAGCTGTTTTTT. It encodes CASSPQASGSGELFF.

CDR3 bases: TGTGCCAGCAGCCAAGAGAGGTTCAAGTGTCTGGGTCGGACTGAAGCTTTCTTT. Encoded protein: CASSQERFKCLGRTEAFF. V usage is TRBV3-1 (or the pseudogene TRBV3-2) and J usage is TRBJ1-1, with D unclear. The CDR3 spans 18 residues. Germline-derived CDR1 and CDR2 are LGHDT and YNNKEL (reference sequence). V gave up 0 bases and J gave up 5 bases, with 22 bases separating them.

The chain joins TRBV12-3 or TRBV12-4 to TRBJ1-3; D gene unclear. This CDR3 comprises 13 residues. V was cut by 4 bases and J by 2 bases, with 6 bases left in between. The CDR3 nucleotides read TGTGCCAGCAGTTCAACGGCTGGAAACACCATATATTTT. Protein sequence: CASSSTAGNTIYF.

The CDR3 coding sequence is TGCGCCAGCAGCCAAGATCGCAGGGGGCTATTGGAGCAGTACTTC. Protein product: CASSQDRRGLLEQYF. This chain joins TRBV4-1 and TRBJ2-7; TRBD1 matches 8 bases. Per germline, CDR1 MGHRA and CDR2 YSYEKL. This CDR3 is 15 amino acids long. Unmatched junction bases numbered 8, after V lost 0 bases and J lost 7 bases.

The V call is TRBV10-2, the J call TRBJ2-3; 12 bases match TRBD2. Germline-derived CDR1 and CDR2 are WSHSY and SAAADI. V shed 4 bases, J shed 3 bases, and the junction held 11 bases outside the gene matches. The CDR3 is 18 amino acids. Here the CDR3 DNA reads TGCGCCAGCAGTGGCCCACTTGGGACTAGCGGGCAAACAGATACGCAGTATTTT. Its protein is CASSGPLGTSGQTDTQYF.

The chain couples TRBV29-1 to TRBJ2-6; possible D gene TRBD1, 5 bases. V lost 4 bases, J lost 0 bases, and 7 bases lay in between. The CDR3 length is 14 residues. Germline V gene lookup returns CDR1 SQVTM and CDR2 ANQGSEA. CDR3 sequence: CSVAGHSGANVLTF. In DNA form, the CDR3 reads TGCAGCGTTGCAGGGCACTCTGGGGCCAACGTCCTGACTTTC.

Only a few counts were recorded for this clone. The chain links TRBV18 to TRBJ2-1, with 9 positions matching TRBD2. The CDR3 sequence is 13 residues long. Per germline, CDR1 KGHSH and CDR2 LQKENI. J was trimmed by 9 bases and V by 4 bases; bases with no gene match: 4. DNA for the CDR3: TGTGCCAGCTCACAGGGACTAGCCGGTGAGCAGTTCTTC. Residues: CASSQGLAGEQFF.

This chain joins TRBV27 and TRBJ2-7; 7 bases match TRBD2. V dropped 2 bases and J dropped 5; count of bases not matched to a gene: 6. CDR1 is MNHEY and CDR2 is SMNVEV in the germline V gene (reference sequence). The length of the CDR3 is 14 residues. The CDR3 bases are TGTGCCAGCAGTTTAAGCGGGATGGAGCACGAGCAGTACTTC. Translating it yields CASSLSGMEHEQYF.

Of note for this clone: Other DNA sequences in the sample encode the same CDR3. In DNA, the CDR3 is TGTGCCAGCAGTCTTAGCGGGAGAGCCTACGAGCAGTACTTC. It codes for CASSLSGRAYEQYF. This chain links TRBV27 with TRBJ2-7, with 9 bases matching TRBD2. The CDR3 runs 14 residues. V was pared by 5 bases and J by 2 bases, with 4 bases of the junction left unmatched. Germline-derived CDR1 and CDR2 are MNHEY and SMNVEV (reference sequence).

The chain carries TRBV19 and TRBJ1-1; maybe TRBD1 (6 bases). The CDR3 contains 16 residues. V gave up 0 bases and J gave up 2 bases, with 13 bases separating them. The germline V gene encodes CDR1 LNHDA and CDR2 SQIVND (reference sequence). The CDR3 sequence: CASSIDPRQVNTEAFF. CDR3 DNA: TGTGCCAGTAGTATAGATCCACGACAGGTCAACACTGAAGCTTTCTTT.

The chain joins TRBV18 to TRBJ1-3, with 9 bases fitting TRBD1. V shed 3 bases, J shed 4 bases, and the junction held 10 bases outside the gene matches. CDR3 length: 17 amino acids. Germline loops: CDR1 KGHSH, CDR2 LQKENI. The CDR3 region has the DNA TGTGCCAGCTCACCCATAGCCGGGACAGGGCCGGGAAACACCATATATTTT. Protein sequence: CASSPIAGTGPGNTIYF.

The chain employs TRBV19 and TRBJ2-2; 8 bases agree with TRBD1. The V gene's germline CDR1 is LNHDA and CDR2 SQIVND (reference sequence). The CDR3 runs to 15 residues. Trimming removed 9 bases from V and 7 bases from J; junction bases left unmatched: 13. The CDR3 nucleotides read TGTGCCAGCAACTCGTTCAGGGGGCAGGGCGGGGAGCTGTTTTTT. This encodes CASNSFRGQGGELFF.

V gene TRBV24-1 combines with J gene TRBJ2-3; 7 bases are a match to TRBD1. The CDR3 covers 17 residues. J was trimmed by 2 bases and V by 0 bases; bases with no gene match: 7. Germline V gene data show CDR1 as KGHDR and CDR2 as SFDVKD. As DNA, the CDR3 is TGTGCCACCAGTGATTTGGGGACAGCCTCAACCACAGATACGCAGTATTTT. It encodes CATSDLGTASTTDTQYF.

The rearrangement links TRBV2 to TRBJ2-7, with 7 bases fitting TRBD2. Germline lookup yields CDR1 SNHLY and CDR2 FYNNEI. This CDR3 comprises 12 residues. J was trimmed by 6 bases and V by 4 bases; bases with no gene match: 3. The CDR3 sequence: CASSVGGAEQYF. In DNA, the CDR3 is TGTGCCAGCAGTGTGGGAGGGGCCGAGCAGTACTTC.

This clone was observed a few times. This chain uses TRBV27 with TRBJ2-7; TRBD2 agrees at 10 bases. Per germline, CDR1 MNHEY and CDR2 SMNVEV (reference sequence). The CDR3 is 17 amino acids. J was trimmed by 1 base and V by 2 bases; bases with no gene match: 8. The CDR3 DNA sequence: TGTGCCAGCAGTTTAGGGAACCCACTAGCGGGGTCCTACGAGCAGTACTTC. Translation: CASSLGNPLAGSYEQYF.

The chain recombines TRBV5-1 with TRBJ2-1; TRBD1 matches 8 bases. Germline V gene lookup returns CDR1 SGHRS and CDR2 YFSETQ. The CDR3 is 14 residues long. V was pared by 5 bases and J by 10 bases, with 11 bases of the junction left unmatched. The DNA of the CDR3 is TGCGCCAGCAGGCACCGGGACAGGAACGGGGAGCAGTTCTTC. Amino acid sequence: CASRHRDRNGEQFF.

The chain employs TRBV27 and TRBJ1-6, with D perhaps matching TRBD1 (5 bases). V lost 1 base to trimming and J lost 5 bases, with 15 bases between them. The CDR3 has 17 residues. CDR1 is MNHEY, CDR2 SMNVEV, per germline (reference sequence). The CDR3 DNA reads as TGTGCCAGCAGTTTATTACTCCGGGAGGGGAATAATTCACCCCTCCACTTT. Translating it yields CASSLLLREGNNSPLHF.

This chain uses TRBV6-2 or TRBV6-3 with TRBJ1-4, with D unclear. The CDR3 contains 15 residues. Trimming pared 6 bases from V and 7 bases from J, leaving 18 bases between. Germline V lookup: CDR1 MNHEY, CDR2 SVGEGT. The CDR3 region is CASSGLPIWAEKLFF. The CDR3 DNA sequence: TGTGCCAGCAGCGGACTACCCATTTGGGCTGAAAAACTGTTTTTT.

Worth noting for this clone: The identical CDR3 is also encoded by other nucleotide sequences in the sample. This sequence joins TRBV6-5 and TRBJ1-1; 7 bases match TRBD1. The V and J ends lost 0 bases and 4 bases, in that order; junction bases with no gene match: 5. The CDR3 is made up of 15 amino acids. Germline V gives CDR1 MNHEY, CDR2 SVGAGI. The CDR3 region has the DNA TGTGCCAGCAGTTACTCGAACAGGGGTACCACTGAAGCTTTCTTT. Encoded protein: CASSYSNRGTTEAFF.

This chain links TRBV14 with TRBJ2-7, with 9 bases matching TRBD1. Germline CDR1 SGHDN, CDR2 FVKESK. The CDR3 length is 15 residues. Trimming took 4 bases from V and 2 from J; bases not matched to a gene: 6. CDR3 bases: TGTGCCAGCAGCCTCCGGGACAGGGTAACCTACGAGCAGTACTTC. Translated: CASSLRDRVTYEQYF.

The V call is TRBV29-1, the J call TRBJ2-1, with 14 bases identical to TRBD2. The CDR3 runs 15 residues. CDR1 is SQVTM, CDR2 ANQGSEA, per germline. Trimming took 5 bases from V and 6 from J; bases not matched to a gene: 6. The CDR3 nucleotides read TGCAGCGTTCCAGGACTAGCGGGAGGATCCAATGAGCAGTTCTTC. Translated, it gives CSVPGLAGGSNEQFF.

This clone has only a few counts. The chain combines TRBV7-6 with TRBJ2-2, with 14 bases that match TRBD2. Germline assignment: CDR1 SGHVS and CDR2 FNYEAQ. J lost 6 bases, V lost 4 bases, and 10 bases had no gene match. CDR3 length equals 18 residues. Here the CDR3 reads CASSSGLAGGVGSGELFF. DNA for the CDR3: TGTGCCAGCAGCTCAGGACTAGCGGGGGGAGTTGGCTCCGGGGAGCTGTTTTTT.